This T cell receptor (beta chain) was sequenced during a study of blood T cell repertoires in COVID-19. Study background: Samples came from the United States, Italy and Spain, spanning acute and convalescent COVID-19.

CDR3 length: 16 amino acids. The germline V gene has CDR1 LGHDT and CDR2 YNNKEL (reference sequence). V lost 1 base and J lost 0; bases outside the gene matches: 3. The protocol was immunoSEQ multiplex PCR, while the TCRdb copy is restricted to in-frame clones and leaves out a portion. The sample includes 300,000 to 400,000 clones, 85% to 90% of them seen just once. Input material: PBMCs or T cells enriched from blood (not recorded which). The chain combines TRBV3-1 (or the pseudogene TRBV3-2) with TRBJ2-7; 10 nucleotides align to TRBD2. This clonotype was sampled from a woman aged 18-30 years who had recovered from COVID-19. As DNA, the CDR3 is TGTGCCAGCAGCCAAGGACTAGCGGGTGTCTCCTACGAGCAGTACTTC. This codes for CASSQGLAGVSYEQYF.